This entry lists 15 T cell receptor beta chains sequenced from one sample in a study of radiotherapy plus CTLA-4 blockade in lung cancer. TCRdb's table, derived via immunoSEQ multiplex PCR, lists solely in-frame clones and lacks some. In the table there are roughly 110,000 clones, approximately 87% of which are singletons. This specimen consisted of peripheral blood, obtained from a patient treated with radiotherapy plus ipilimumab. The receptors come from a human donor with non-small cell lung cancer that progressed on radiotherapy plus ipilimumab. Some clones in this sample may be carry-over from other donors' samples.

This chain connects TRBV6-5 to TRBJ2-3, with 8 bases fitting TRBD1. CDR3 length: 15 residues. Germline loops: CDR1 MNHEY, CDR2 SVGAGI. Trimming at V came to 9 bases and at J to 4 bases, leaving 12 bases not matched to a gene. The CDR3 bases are TGTGCCAGTTCCTACTACGACAGGGGCCCAGATACGCAGTATTTT. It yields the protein CASSYYDRGPDTQYF.

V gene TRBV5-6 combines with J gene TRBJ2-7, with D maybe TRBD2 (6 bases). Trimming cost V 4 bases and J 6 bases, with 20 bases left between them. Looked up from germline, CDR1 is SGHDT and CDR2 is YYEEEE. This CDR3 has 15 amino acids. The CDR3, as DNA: TGTGCCAGCAGCCGAGGACCTCCTATGGGGGGCGAGCAGTACTTC. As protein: CASSRGPPMGGEQYF. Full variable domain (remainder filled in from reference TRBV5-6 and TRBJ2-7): DAGVTQSPTHLIKTRGQQVTLRCSPKSGHDTVSWYQQALGQGPQFIFQYYEEEERQRGNFPDRFSGHQFPNYSSELNVNALLLGDSALYLCASSRGPPMGGEQYFGPGTRLTVT.

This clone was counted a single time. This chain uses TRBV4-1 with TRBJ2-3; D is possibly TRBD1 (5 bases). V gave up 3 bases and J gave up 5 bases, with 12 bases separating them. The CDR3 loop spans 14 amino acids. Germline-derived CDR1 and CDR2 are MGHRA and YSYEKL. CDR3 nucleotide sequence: TGCGCCAGCAGCCACCCGGACACAAAAGATACGCAGTATTTT. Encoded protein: CASSHPDTKDTQYF.

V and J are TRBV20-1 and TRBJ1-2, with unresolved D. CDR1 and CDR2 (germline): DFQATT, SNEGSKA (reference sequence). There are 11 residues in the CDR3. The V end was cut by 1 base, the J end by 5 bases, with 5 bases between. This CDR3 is CSARGTYGYTF. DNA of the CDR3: TGCAGTGCTAGAGGAACGTATGGCTACACCTTC.

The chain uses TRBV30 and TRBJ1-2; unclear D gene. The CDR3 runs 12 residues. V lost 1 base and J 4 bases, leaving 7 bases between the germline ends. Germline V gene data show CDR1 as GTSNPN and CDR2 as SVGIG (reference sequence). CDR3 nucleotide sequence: TGTGCCTGGAGTGGAGGTAGCTATGGCTACACCTTC. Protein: CAWSGGSYGYTF.

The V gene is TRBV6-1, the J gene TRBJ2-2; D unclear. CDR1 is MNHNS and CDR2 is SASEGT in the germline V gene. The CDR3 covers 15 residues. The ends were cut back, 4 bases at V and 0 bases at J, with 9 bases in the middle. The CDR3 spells CASSGVPANTGELFF. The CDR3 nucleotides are TGTGCCAGCAGTGGAGTCCCCGCGAACACCGGGGAGCTGTTTTTT.

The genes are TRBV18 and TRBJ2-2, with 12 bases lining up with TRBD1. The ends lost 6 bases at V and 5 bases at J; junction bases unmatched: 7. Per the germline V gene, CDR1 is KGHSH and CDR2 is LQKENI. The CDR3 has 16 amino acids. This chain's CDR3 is CASSHRGQGATGELFF. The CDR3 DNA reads TGTGCCAGCTCCCATCGGGGACAGGGGGCGACCGGGGAGCTGTTTTTT.

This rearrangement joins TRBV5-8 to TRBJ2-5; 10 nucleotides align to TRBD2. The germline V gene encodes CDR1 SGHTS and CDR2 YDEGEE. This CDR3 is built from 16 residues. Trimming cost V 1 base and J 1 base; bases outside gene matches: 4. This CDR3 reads CASSLIAGGPQETQYF. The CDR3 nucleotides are TGTGCCAGCAGCTTGATAGCGGGGGGCCCCCAAGAGACCCAGTACTTC.

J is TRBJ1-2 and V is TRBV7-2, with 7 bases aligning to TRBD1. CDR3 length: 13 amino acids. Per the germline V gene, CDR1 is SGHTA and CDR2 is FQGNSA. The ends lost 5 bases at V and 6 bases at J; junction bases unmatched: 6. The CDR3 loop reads CASSPYRGDGYTF. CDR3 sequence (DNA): TGTGCCAGCAGCCCTTACAGGGGCGATGGCTACACCTTC.

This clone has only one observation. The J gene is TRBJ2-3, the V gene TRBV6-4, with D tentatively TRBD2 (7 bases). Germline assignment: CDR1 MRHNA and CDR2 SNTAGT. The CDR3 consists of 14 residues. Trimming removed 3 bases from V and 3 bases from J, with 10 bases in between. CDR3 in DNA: TGTGCCAGCAGTGAAGGGGGGGCGACAGATACGCAGTATTTT. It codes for CASSEGGATDTQYF.

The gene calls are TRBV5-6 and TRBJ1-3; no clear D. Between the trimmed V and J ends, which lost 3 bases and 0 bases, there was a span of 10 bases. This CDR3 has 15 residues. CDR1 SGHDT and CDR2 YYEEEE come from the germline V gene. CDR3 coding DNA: TGTGCCAGCAGCTGGTTACCGATCTCTGGAAACACCATATATTTT. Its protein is CASSWLPISGNTIYF.

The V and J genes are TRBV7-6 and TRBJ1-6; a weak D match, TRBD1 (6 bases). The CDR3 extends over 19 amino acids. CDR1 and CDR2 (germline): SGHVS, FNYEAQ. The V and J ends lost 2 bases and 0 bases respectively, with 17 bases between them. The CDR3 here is CASSLISGQSSSYNSPLHF. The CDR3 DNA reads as TGTGCCAGCAGCTTAATATCCGGACAGTCGAGCTCCTATAATTCACCCCTCCACTTT.

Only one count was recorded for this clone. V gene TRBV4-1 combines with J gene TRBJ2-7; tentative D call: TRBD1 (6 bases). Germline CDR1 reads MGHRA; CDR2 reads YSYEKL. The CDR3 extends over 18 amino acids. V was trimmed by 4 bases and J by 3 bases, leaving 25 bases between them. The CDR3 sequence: CASSRREARTGLDYEQYF. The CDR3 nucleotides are TGCGCCAGCAGCCGACGAGAGGCCCGAACAGGGTTGGACTACGAGCAGTACTTC.

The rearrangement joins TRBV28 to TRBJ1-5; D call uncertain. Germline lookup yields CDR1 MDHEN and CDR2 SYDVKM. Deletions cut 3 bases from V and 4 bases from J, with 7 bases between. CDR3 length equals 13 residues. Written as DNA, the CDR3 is TGTGCCAGCAGTTTGATTCTTAATCAGCCCCAGCATTTT. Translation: CASSLILNQPQHF.

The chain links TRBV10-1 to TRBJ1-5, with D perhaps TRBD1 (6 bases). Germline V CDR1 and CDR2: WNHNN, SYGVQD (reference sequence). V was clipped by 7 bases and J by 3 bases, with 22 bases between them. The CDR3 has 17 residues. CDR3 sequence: CASIPWEGVVNNQPQHF. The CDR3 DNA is TGCGCCAGCATCCCCTGGGAGGGGGTGGTGAACAATCAGCCCCAGCATTTT.